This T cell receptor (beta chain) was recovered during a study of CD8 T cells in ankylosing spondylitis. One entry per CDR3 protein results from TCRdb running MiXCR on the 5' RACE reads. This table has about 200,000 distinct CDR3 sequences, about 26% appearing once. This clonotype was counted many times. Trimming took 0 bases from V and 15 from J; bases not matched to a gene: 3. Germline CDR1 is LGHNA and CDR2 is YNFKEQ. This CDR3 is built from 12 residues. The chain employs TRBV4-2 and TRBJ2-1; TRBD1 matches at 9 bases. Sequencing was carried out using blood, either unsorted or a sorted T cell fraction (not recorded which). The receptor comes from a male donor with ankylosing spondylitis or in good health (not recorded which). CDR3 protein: CASSQEGTGSFF. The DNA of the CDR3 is TGTGCCAGCAGCCAAGAAGGGACAGGGTCGTTCTTC.